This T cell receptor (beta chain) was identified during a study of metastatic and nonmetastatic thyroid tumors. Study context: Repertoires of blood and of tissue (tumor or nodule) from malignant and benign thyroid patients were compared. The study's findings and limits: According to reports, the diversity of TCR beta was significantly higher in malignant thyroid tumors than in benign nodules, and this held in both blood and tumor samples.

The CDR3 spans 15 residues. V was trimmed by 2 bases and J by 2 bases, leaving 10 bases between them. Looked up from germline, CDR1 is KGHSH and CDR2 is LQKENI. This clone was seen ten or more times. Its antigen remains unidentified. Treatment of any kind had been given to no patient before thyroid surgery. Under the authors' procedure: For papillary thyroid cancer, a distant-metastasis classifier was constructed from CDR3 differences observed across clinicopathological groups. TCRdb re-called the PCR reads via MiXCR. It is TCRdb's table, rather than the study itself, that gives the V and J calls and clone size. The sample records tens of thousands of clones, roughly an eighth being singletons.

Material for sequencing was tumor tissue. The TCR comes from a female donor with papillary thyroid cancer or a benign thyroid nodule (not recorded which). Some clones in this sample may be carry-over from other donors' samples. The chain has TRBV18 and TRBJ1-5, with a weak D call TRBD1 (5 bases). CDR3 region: CASSPSQGGNQPQHF. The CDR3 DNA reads TGTGCCAGCTCACCATCTCAGGGAGGCAATCAGCCCCAGCATTTT.